The rows below give T cell receptor beta chains drawn from one sample of a study of blood T cell repertoires in COVID-19. The method was immunoSEQ multiplex PCR; TCRdb's version includes in-frame clones alone and lacks a portion of them. The table lists 250,000 to 350,000 clones, about 85% of them singletons, with roughly 0.87% in the top ten. Sequencing was performed on peripheral blood. These receptors came from a human donor with COVID-19, enrolled during active disease. The donor label of this sample is uncertain. CDR3s include the opening cysteine and the closing phenylalanine or tryptophan. The order of the fields is D gene, V gene, J gene, clone size, CDR3 protein, CDR3 DNA. A D gene is named only where the DNA matches it firmly. Some rows mark clone size as missing; the rest say once, few, many or name a class of expanded clone.

d_gene: TRBD1; v_gene: TRBV4-2; j_gene: TRBJ1-5; abundance: .; CDR3aa: CASSQRTGVGWYQPQHF; CDR3nt: TGTGCCAGCAGCCAGAGGACAGGGGTGGGCTGGTATCAGCCCCAGCATTTT
d_gene: .; v_gene: TRBV19; j_gene: TRBJ2-7; abundance: .; CDR3aa: CASSPSPEDAQYF; CDR3nt: TGTGCCAGTAGCCCCTCTCCGGAGGACGCGCAGTACTTC
d_gene: .; v_gene: TRBV7-9; j_gene: TRBJ2-1; abundance: .; CDR3aa: CASSNPRYNEQFF; CDR3nt: TGTGCCAGCAGCAATCCGCGGTACAATGAGCAGTTCTTC
d_gene: .; v_gene: TRBV3-1/TRBV3-2; j_gene: TRBJ2-7; abundance: few; CDR3aa: CASKNSERSYEQYF; CDR3nt: TGTGCCAGCAAAAACTCCGAAAGAAGCTACGAGCAGTACTTC
d_gene: .; v_gene: TRBV5-6; j_gene: TRBJ1-2; abundance: .; CDR3aa: CASSGTGLLSNGYTF; CDR3nt: TGTGCCAGCAGCGGTACAGGGCTCCTCTCCAATGGCTACACCTTC
d_gene: TRBD1; v_gene: TRBV7-6; j_gene: TRBJ1-1; abundance: .; CDR3aa: CASSFGQGATEAFF; CDR3nt: TGTGCCAGCAGCTTTGGACAGGGGGCCACTGAAGCTTTCTTT
d_gene: .; v_gene: TRBV6-5; j_gene: TRBJ1-6; abundance: .; CDR3aa: CASRTTGRNSPLHF; CDR3nt: TGTGCCAGCAGGACCACAGGGCGGAATTCACCCCTCCACTTT
d_gene: TRBD2; v_gene: TRBV28; j_gene: TRBJ2-7; abundance: .; CDR3aa: CASWTSGRASSYEQYF; CDR3nt: TGTGCCAGTTGGACTAGTGGGAGGGCGAGCTCCTACGAGCAGTACTTC
d_gene: .; v_gene: TRBV28; j_gene: TRBJ1-2; abundance: .; CDR3aa: CASSLDQANYGYTF; CDR3nt: TGTGCCAGCAGTTTAGATCAGGCAAACTATGGCTACACCTTC
d_gene: TRBD1; v_gene: TRBV3-1/TRBV3-2; j_gene: TRBJ1-5; abundance: .; CDR3aa: CASSQGTGLHF; CDR3nt: TGTGCCAGCAGCCAGGGGACAGGGCTGCATTTT
d_gene: .; v_gene: TRBV27; j_gene: TRBJ1-4; abundance: once; CDR3aa: CASRPLRAGEKLFF; CDR3nt: TGTGCCAGCCGACCACTCAGGGCCGGTGAAAAACTGTTTTTT
d_gene: .; v_gene: TRBV28; j_gene: TRBJ1-1; abundance: few; CDR3aa: CASSLWGEKGVNTEAFF; CDR3nt: TGTGCCAGCAGTTTATGGGGGGAGAAGGGGGTGAACACTGAAGCTTTCTTT
d_gene: TRBD2; v_gene: TRBV6-5; j_gene: TRBJ2-1; abundance: .; CDR3aa: CASSSERGPYNEQFF; CDR3nt: TGTGCCAGCAGTTCAGAGCGGGGACCCTACAATGAGCAGTTCTTC
d_gene: .; v_gene: TRBV4-3; j_gene: TRBJ1-5; abundance: .; CDR3aa: CASSQDHRGTQHF; CDR3nt: TGCGCCAGCAGCCAAGATCATCGGGGGACCCAGCATTTT
d_gene: .; v_gene: TRBV19; j_gene: TRBJ1-1; abundance: once; CDR3aa: CASSLPLRGNTEAFF; CDR3nt: TGTGCCAGTAGCCTACCACTCAGGGGGAACACTGAAGCTTTCTTT
d_gene: TRBD1; v_gene: TRBV20-1; j_gene: TRBJ1-1; abundance: .; CDR3aa: CSAGRGVEAFF; CDR3nt: TGCAGTGCCGGCAGGGGGGTCGAAGCTTTCTTT
d_gene: TRBD2; v_gene: TRBV19; j_gene: TRBJ2-5; abundance: .; CDR3aa: CASNSGRGFAQETQYF; CDR3nt: TGTGCCAGTAATAGCGGGAGGGGATTTGCACAAGAGACCCAGTACTTC
d_gene: TRBD1; v_gene: TRBV7-7; j_gene: TRBJ2-1; abundance: .; CDR3aa: CASSRDRDSYNEQFF; CDR3nt: TGTGCTAGCAGCCGCGACAGGGACTCCTACAATGAGCAGTTCTTC
d_gene: TRBD2; v_gene: TRBV2; j_gene: TRBJ2-2; abundance: .; CDR3aa: CASSDLGLANGELFF; CDR3nt: TGTGCCAGCAGCGACCTTGGACTAGCGAACGGGGAGCTGTTTTTT
d_gene: .; v_gene: TRBV6-5; j_gene: TRBJ1-6; abundance: .; CDR3aa: CASRTGGDLEPLHF; CDR3nt: TGTGCCAGCAGGACGGGCGGGGACTTAGAACCCCTCCACTTT
d_gene: .; v_gene: TRBV6-1; j_gene: TRBJ1-2; abundance: .; CDR3aa: CASSEQGVNYGYTF; CDR3nt: TGTGCCAGCAGTGAACAGGGCGTAAACTATGGCTACACCTTC
d_gene: .; v_gene: TRBV19; j_gene: TRBJ2-1; abundance: .; CDR3aa: CASSSSRNTGNEQFF; CDR3nt: TGTGCCAGTAGTAGCTCTAGAAACACGGGGAATGAGCAGTTCTTC